The rows below give T cell receptor beta chains drawn from one sample of a study of cytomegalovirus exposure and HLA in healthy donors. Some clones are missing from TCRdb's copy, which holds only in-frame ones; the method was immunoSEQ multiplex PCR. The sample yields around 240,000 clones, nearly 90% seen once. Sequencing was performed on PBMCs. These receptors were obtained from a woman aged 18-35 years in good health and CMV-seronegative. Each CDR3 is given with its conserved first and last residue. Each record gives: clone size, D gene, V gene, J gene, CDR3 DNA, CDR3 protein. The D gene is left open where the match is weak. Size tells how often a clone was seen (once, few, many) or the class of an expanded clone, and some rows leave it out.

clone size: NA
D gene: NA
V gene: TRBV7-8
J gene: TRBJ1-2
CDR3 DNA: TGTGCCAGCAGCTTACCAGGGGAAGGGGATGGCTACACCTTC
CDR3 protein: CASSLPGEGDGYTF

clone size: NA
D gene: NA
V gene: TRBV6-5
J gene: TRBJ2-1
CDR3 DNA: TGTGCCAGCAGTTACGTTTACAGGCTATACAATGAGCAGTTCTTC
CDR3 protein: CASSYVYRLYNEQFF

clone size: NA
D gene: NA
V gene: TRBV5-1
J gene: TRBJ2-7
CDR3 DNA: TGCGCCAGCAGCTTGAGCGGAGAAGCCTACGAGCAGTACTTC
CDR3 protein: CASSLSGEAYEQYF

clone size: NA
D gene: TRBD2
V gene: TRBV7-6
J gene: TRBJ2-5
CDR3 DNA: TGTGCCAGCAGCGCCTACGGGACTAGCGGGCTTATAACCCAGTACTTC
CDR3 protein: CASSAYGTSGLITQYF

clone size: NA
D gene: TRBD1
V gene: TRBV27
J gene: TRBJ1-5
CDR3 DNA: TGTGCCAGCAGTCCTAGGACAGGGAGGGATCAGCCCCAGCATTTT
CDR3 protein: CASSPRTGRDQPQHF

clone size: NA
D gene: NA
V gene: TRBV28
J gene: TRBJ1-2
CDR3 DNA: TGTGCCAGCAGTTTATTAACAGGGATCTATGGCTACACCTTC
CDR3 protein: CASSLLTGIYGYTF

clone size: NA
D gene: NA
V gene: TRBV18
J gene: TRBJ2-7
CDR3 DNA: TGTGCCAGCTCACCTTTTCAGCTGGGGGGTTTCTTCTACGAGCAGTACTTC
CDR3 protein: CASSPFQLGGFFYEQYF

clone size: NA
D gene: NA
V gene: TRBV7-8
J gene: TRBJ1-2
CDR3 DNA: TGTGCCAGCAGCTTAGACAGGGCCTATGGCTACACCTTC
CDR3 protein: CASSLDRAYGYTF

clone size: NA
D gene: NA
V gene: TRBV7-9
J gene: TRBJ2-5
CDR3 DNA: TGTGCCAGCAGCCCTGGGGAGCGGGACACCGGTTGGACCCAGTACTTC
CDR3 protein: CASSPGERDTGWTQYF

clone size: NA
D gene: NA
V gene: TRBV18
J gene: TRBJ2-5
CDR3 DNA: TGTGCCAGCTCACCGACAGCGCGGCAAGAGACCCAGTACTTC
CDR3 protein: CASSPTARQETQYF

clone size: NA
D gene: NA
V gene: TRBV27
J gene: TRBJ2-7
CDR3 DNA: TGTGCCAGCAGTTTAAAAACAGGCTACGAGCAGTACTTC
CDR3 protein: CASSLKTGYEQYF

clone size: few
D gene: TRBD1
V gene: TRBV2
J gene: TRBJ1-6
CDR3 DNA: TGTGCCAGCAATCCGGGACAGGGGGCTTCACCCCTCCACTTT
CDR3 protein: CASNPGQGASPLHF

clone size: NA
D gene: NA
V gene: TRBV19
J gene: TRBJ1-1
CDR3 DNA: TGTGCCTCAGGCAGGTCTTTAATGAACACTGAAGCTTTCTTT
CDR3 protein: CASGRSLMNTEAFF

clone size: NA
D gene: TRBD1
V gene: TRBV4-1
J gene: TRBJ1-3
CDR3 DNA: TGCGCCAGCAGCCCACCCAGTGGACAGGGGTCTAGAAACACCATATATTTT
CDR3 protein: CASSPPSGQGSRNTIYF

clone size: once
D gene: NA
V gene: TRBV7-9
J gene: TRBJ1-4
CDR3 DNA: TGTGCCAGCAGCTCCAGAGAAAAACTGTTTTTT
CDR3 protein: CASSSREKLFF

clone size: NA
D gene: TRBD2
V gene: TRBV29-1
J gene: TRBJ2-1
CDR3 DNA: TGCAGCGTTGAAGATCCGGCCGGGGAGGGATACAATGAGCAGTTCTTC
CDR3 protein: CSVEDPAGEGYNEQFF

clone size: NA
D gene: TRBD1
V gene: TRBV4-1
J gene: TRBJ2-3
CDR3 DNA: TGCGCCAGCAGCCCTTACACGAGGGGGCTCCGCACAGATACGCAGTATTTT
CDR3 protein: CASSPYTRGLRTDTQYF

clone size: NA
D gene: TRBD1
V gene: TRBV15
J gene: TRBJ2-2
CDR3 DNA: TGTGCCACCAGACGGGACAGAGACACCGGGGAGCTGTTTTTT
CDR3 protein: CATRRDRDTGELFF

clone size: NA
D gene: TRBD2
V gene: TRBV4-1
J gene: TRBJ2-1
CDR3 DNA: TGCGCCAGCAGCCTGAGGACTAGCTGGTACAATGAGCAGTTCTTC
CDR3 protein: CASSLRTSWYNEQFF

clone size: NA
D gene: TRBD2
V gene: TRBV18
J gene: TRBJ2-7
CDR3 DNA: TGTGCCAGCTCACCGCCTCTAGCGGGGCCCTCCTACGAGCAGTACTTC
CDR3 protein: CASSPPLAGPSYEQYF

clone size: NA
D gene: TRBD1
V gene: TRBV5-1
J gene: TRBJ2-7
CDR3 DNA: TGCGCCAGCAGCTACAGGGGAGAATCCTACGAGCAGTACTTC
CDR3 protein: CASSYRGESYEQYF

clone size: once
D gene: NA
V gene: TRBV28
J gene: TRBJ1-2
CDR3 DNA: TGTGCCAGCAGTCCCCAGTCAGGGTCCATTGGCTACACCTTC
CDR3 protein: CASSPQSGSIGYTF

clone size: NA
D gene: TRBD2
V gene: TRBV5-4
J gene: TRBJ2-3
CDR3 DNA: TGTGCCAGCAGCTTATGGGGCGGGGGGGCAGCAGATACGCAGTATTTT
CDR3 protein: CASSLWGGGAADTQYF

clone size: NA
D gene: TRBD1
V gene: TRBV6-5
J gene: TRBJ1-3
CDR3 DNA: TGTGCCAGCAGGGAAGACAGGGCCGGAAACACCATATATTTT
CDR3 protein: CASREDRAGNTIYF

clone size: NA
D gene: TRBD2
V gene: TRBV6-1
J gene: TRBJ2-5
CDR3 DNA: TGTGCCAGCAGCCCTAGCGGGGGGCCGCAAGAGACCCAGTACTTC
CDR3 protein: CASSPSGGPQETQYF

clone size: NA
D gene: TRBD2
V gene: TRBV7-2
J gene: TRBJ2-1
CDR3 DNA: TGTGCCAGCAGCTTAGTTGTGGGGGGGAACAATGAGCAGTTCTTC
CDR3 protein: CASSLVVGGNNEQFF

clone size: NA
D gene: NA
V gene: TRBV25-1
J gene: TRBJ1-2
CDR3 DNA: TGTGCCAGCAGTGATGCGGGGCTGGGCTATGGCTACACCTTC
CDR3 protein: CASSDAGLGYGYTF

clone size: NA
D gene: NA
V gene: TRBV28
J gene: TRBJ1-5
CDR3 DNA: TGTGCCAGCAGTTTATTGGGGGGAGGTCAGCCCCAGCATTTT
CDR3 protein: CASSLLGGGQPQHF

clone size: NA
D gene: NA
V gene: TRBV4-3
J gene: TRBJ1-1
CDR3 DNA: TGCGCCAGCAGCCAAGTTGCGGATATGAACACTGAAGCTTTCTTT
CDR3 protein: CASSQVADMNTEAFF

clone size: once
D gene: NA
V gene: TRBV6-6
J gene: TRBJ1-4
CDR3 DNA: TGTGCCAGCAGCCGAAACGGACAGTCACTCGGAAAACTGTTTTTT
CDR3 protein: CASSRNGQSLGKLFF

clone size: NA
D gene: NA
V gene: TRBV5-4
J gene: TRBJ1-1
CDR3 DNA: TGTGCCAGCAGCCGTGGTGACACCACGGTTGCTTTCTTT
CDR3 protein: CASSRGDTTVAFF

clone size: NA
D gene: NA
V gene: TRBV7-6
J gene: TRBJ1-3
CDR3 DNA: TGTGCCAGCAGCTTAGGTTCAGGCGGAAACACCATATATTTT
CDR3 protein: CASSLGSGGNTIYF

clone size: NA
D gene: NA
V gene: TRBV7-8
J gene: TRBJ1-4
CDR3 DNA: TGTGCCAGCAGCTTAGCGGCCTTCGGGGAAAAACTGTTTTTT
CDR3 protein: CASSLAAFGEKLFF

clone size: NA
D gene: NA
V gene: TRBV5-1
J gene: TRBJ1-2
CDR3 DNA: TGCGCCAGCAGCCCAGGGACCTCTAAGGGGGTGAACTATGGCTACACCTTC
CDR3 protein: CASSPGTSKGVNYGYTF

clone size: once
D gene: NA
V gene: TRBV30
J gene: TRBJ1-1
CDR3 DNA: TGTGCCTGGAGTGTACCCGACGCGGGGAACACTGAAGCTTTCTTT
CDR3 protein: CAWSVPDAGNTEAFF

clone size: NA
D gene: TRBD1
V gene: TRBV7-9
J gene: TRBJ2-5
CDR3 DNA: TGTGCCAGCAGTCTAACTTGGGACAGTGCCCAAGAGACCCAGTACTTC
CDR3 protein: CASSLTWDSAQETQYF

clone size: NA
D gene: NA
V gene: TRBV5-4
J gene: TRBJ2-4
CDR3 DNA: TGTGCCAGCAGTATGGAGGGCTTCGCCAAAAACATTCAGTACTTC
CDR3 protein: CASSMEGFAKNIQYF

clone size: NA
D gene: NA
V gene: TRBV29-1
J gene: TRBJ2-1
CDR3 DNA: TGCAGCGTTGTCGGGCAGGGCTCCTACAATGAGCAGTTCTTC
CDR3 protein: CSVVGQGSYNEQFF

clone size: NA
D gene: NA
V gene: TRBV6-4
J gene: TRBJ2-2
CDR3 DNA: TGTGCCAGCAGTGTTAGCGGCACTATGAACACCGGGGAGCTGTTTTTT
CDR3 protein: CASSVSGTMNTGELFF

clone size: once
D gene: TRBD1
V gene: TRBV7-9
J gene: TRBJ2-7
CDR3 DNA: TGTGCCAGCAGCTTCTCGACCGGGACAGTCAAATACGAGCAGTACTTC
CDR3 protein: CASSFSTGTVKYEQYF

clone size: NA
D gene: TRBD1
V gene: TRBV7-9
J gene: TRBJ2-7
CDR3 DNA: TGTGCCAGCAGTCACTCGGGACAGGGACCCTACGAGCAGTACTTC
CDR3 protein: CASSHSGQGPYEQYF

clone size: NA
D gene: NA
V gene: TRBV2
J gene: TRBJ1-2
CDR3 DNA: TGTGCCAGCAGTCCCCTGGGAGGGCAAGCTAACTATGGCTACACCTTC
CDR3 protein: CASSPLGGQANYGYTF

clone size: NA
D gene: NA
V gene: TRBV30
J gene: TRBJ2-2
CDR3 DNA: TGTGCTACCACGAGGGACACCGCGACCGGGGAGCTGTTTTTT
CDR3 protein: CATTRDTATGELFF

clone size: NA
D gene: TRBD1
V gene: TRBV5-3
J gene: TRBJ2-5
CDR3 DNA: TGTGCCAGAAGCTTAAGACAGGGGGTCGAGACCCAGTACTTC
CDR3 protein: CARSLRQGVETQYF